This TCR beta chain emerged from a study of T cells in localized non-small cell lung cancer. About this clone itself: As yet, its antigen is unknown.

Per germline, CDR1 SGHRS and CDR2 YFSETQ. This CDR3 is built from 14 residues. V was clipped by 1 base and J by 1 base, with 8 bases between them. Clones were read by immunoSEQ multiplex PCR, and TCRdb kept only the in-frame ones, dropping some. Of about 62,000 clones in the sample, roughly 76% are singletons; the top ten hold around 4.3%. Study-wide findings and caveats: A median approximately 57 of the top 100 tumor clones appeared in adjacent lung. Sequencing covered just one tumor region, so heterogeneity cannot be ruled out. Among the tissues sampled, uninvolved adjacent lung had the highest T cell clonality, above tumor.

Sample: PBMCs, taken before any cancer treatment. The chain recombines TRBV5-1 with TRBJ2-5; D remains ambiguous. This TCR was recovered from a man between 40 and 70 years old with stage II lung adenocarcinoma. This CDR3 reads CASSLNAAQETQYF. Here the CDR3 DNA reads TGCGCCAGCAGCTTGAACGCGGCCCAAGAGACCCAGTACTTC.